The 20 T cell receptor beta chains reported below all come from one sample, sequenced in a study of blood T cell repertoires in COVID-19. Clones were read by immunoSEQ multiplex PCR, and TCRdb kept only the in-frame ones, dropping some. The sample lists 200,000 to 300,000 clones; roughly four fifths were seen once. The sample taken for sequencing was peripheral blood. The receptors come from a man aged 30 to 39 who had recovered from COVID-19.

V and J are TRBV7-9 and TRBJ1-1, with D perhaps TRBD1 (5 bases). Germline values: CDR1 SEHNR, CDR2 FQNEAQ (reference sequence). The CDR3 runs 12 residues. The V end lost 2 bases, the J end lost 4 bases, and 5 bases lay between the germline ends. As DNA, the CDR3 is TGTGCCAGCAGCTTAAGGGGCACTGAAGCTTTCTTT. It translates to CASSLRGTEAFF.

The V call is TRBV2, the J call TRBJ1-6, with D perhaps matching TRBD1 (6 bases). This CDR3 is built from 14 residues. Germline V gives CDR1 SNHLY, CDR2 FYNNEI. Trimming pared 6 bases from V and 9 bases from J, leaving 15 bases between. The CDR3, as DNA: TGTGCCAGCAGAACCACAGGGATGAGTTCACCCCTCCACTTT. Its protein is CASRTTGMSSPLHF.

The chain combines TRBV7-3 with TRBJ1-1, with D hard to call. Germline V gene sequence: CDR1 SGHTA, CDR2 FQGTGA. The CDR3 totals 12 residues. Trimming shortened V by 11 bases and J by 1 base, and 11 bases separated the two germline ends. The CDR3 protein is CAGGQTNTEAFF. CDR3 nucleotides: TGTGCCGGCGGGCAGACGAACACTGAAGCTTTCTTT.

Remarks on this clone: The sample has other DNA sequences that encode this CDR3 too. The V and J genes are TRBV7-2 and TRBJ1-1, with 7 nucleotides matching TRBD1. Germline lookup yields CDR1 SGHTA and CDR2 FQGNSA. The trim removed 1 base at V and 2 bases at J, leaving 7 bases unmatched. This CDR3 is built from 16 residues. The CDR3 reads CASSLEAGGFNTEAFF. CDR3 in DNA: TGTGCCAGCAGCTTAGAGGCAGGGGGTTTTAACACTGAAGCTTTCTTT.

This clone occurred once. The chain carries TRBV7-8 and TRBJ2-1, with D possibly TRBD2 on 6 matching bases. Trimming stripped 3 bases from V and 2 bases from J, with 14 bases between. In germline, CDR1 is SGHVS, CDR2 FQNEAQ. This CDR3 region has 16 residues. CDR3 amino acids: CASSLTGTPTYNEQFF. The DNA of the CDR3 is TGTGCCAGCAGCTTGACCGGGACTCCAACCTACAATGAGCAGTTCTTC.

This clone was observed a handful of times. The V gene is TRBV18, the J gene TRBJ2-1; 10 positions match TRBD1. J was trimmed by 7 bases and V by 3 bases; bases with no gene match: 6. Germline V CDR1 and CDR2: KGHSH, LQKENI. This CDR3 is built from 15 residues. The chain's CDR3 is CASSPGQGEINEQFF. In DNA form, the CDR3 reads TGTGCCAGCTCACCTGGACAGGGGGAGATAAATGAGCAGTTCTTC.

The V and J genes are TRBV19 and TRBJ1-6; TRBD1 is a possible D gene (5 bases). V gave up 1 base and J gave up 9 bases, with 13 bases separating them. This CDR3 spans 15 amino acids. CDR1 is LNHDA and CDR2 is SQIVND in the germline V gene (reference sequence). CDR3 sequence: CASSIAGVLGSPLHF. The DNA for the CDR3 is TGTGCCAGTAGTATAGCGGGGGTATTGGGTTCACCCCTCCACTTT. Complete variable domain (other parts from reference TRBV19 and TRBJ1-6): DGGITQSPKYLFRKEGQNVTLSCEQNLNHDAMYWYRQDPGQGLRLIYYSQIVNDFQKGDIAEGYSVSREKKESFPLTVTSAQKNPTAFYLCASSIAGVLGSPLHFGNGTRLTVT.

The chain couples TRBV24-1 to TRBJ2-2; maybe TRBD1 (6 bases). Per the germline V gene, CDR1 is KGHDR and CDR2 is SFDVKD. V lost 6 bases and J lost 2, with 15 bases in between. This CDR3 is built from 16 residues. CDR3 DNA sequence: TGTGCCACCAGTAAGAAGGACGGGACAAACACCGGGGAGCTGTTTTTT. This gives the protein CATSKKDGTNTGELFF.

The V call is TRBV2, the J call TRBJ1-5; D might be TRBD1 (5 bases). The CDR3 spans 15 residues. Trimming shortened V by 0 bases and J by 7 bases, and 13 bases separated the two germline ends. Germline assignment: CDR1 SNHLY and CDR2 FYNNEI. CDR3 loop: CASSEALAGRQPQHF. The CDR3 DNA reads TGTGCCAGCAGTGAAGCGCTGGCAGGGCGCCAGCCCCAGCATTTT.

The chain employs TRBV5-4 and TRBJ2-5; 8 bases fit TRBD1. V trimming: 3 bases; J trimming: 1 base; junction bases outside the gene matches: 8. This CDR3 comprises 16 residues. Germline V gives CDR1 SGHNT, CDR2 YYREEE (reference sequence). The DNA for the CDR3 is TGTGCCAGCAGCTCCGGGGCAGGGGGCGGCCAAGAGACCCAGTACTTC. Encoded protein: CASSSGAGGGQETQYF.

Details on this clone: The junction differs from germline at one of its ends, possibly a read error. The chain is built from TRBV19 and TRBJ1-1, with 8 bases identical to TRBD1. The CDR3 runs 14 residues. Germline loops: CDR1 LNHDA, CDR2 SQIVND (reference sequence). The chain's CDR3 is CASSVDRGRTEAFF. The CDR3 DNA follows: TGTGCCAGTAGTGTAGACAGGGGACGGACTGAAGCTTTCTTT.

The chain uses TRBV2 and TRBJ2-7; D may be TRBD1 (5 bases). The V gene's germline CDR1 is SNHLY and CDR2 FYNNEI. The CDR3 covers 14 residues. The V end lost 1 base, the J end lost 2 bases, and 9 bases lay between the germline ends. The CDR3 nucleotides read TGTGCCAGCAGTGAAGTTGGGGCAGCCTACGAGCAGTACGTC. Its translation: CASSEVGAAYEQYV.

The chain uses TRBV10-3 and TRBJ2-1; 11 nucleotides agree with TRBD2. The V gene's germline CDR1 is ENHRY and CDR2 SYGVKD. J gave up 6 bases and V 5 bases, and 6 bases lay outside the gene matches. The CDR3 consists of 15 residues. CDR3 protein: CAISSLAGGSNEQFF. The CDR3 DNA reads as TGTGCCATCAGTTCCCTAGCGGGGGGCTCCAATGAGCAGTTCTTC.

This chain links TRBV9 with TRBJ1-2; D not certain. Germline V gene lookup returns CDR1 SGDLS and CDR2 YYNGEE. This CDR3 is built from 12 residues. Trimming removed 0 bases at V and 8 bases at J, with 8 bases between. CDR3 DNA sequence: TGTGCCAGCAGCGTAGGTACAGTCGGCTACACCTTC. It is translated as CASSVGTVGYTF.

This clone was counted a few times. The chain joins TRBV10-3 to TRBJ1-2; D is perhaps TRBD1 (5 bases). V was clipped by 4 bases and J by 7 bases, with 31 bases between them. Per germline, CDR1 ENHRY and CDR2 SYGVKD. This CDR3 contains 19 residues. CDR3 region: CAISGPPRGGSQGVLGYTF. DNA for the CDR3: TGTGCCATCAGTGGCCCGCCCCGCGGGGGGTCCCAGGGAGTCCTTGGCTACACCTTC.

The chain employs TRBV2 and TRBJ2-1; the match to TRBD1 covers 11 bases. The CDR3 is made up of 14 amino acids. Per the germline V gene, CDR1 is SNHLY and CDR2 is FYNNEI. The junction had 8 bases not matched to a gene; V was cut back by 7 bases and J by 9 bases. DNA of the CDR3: TGTGCCAGCACAGGGGACAGGGGGGTCGGTGAGCAGTTCTTC. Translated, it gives CASTGDRGVGEQFF.

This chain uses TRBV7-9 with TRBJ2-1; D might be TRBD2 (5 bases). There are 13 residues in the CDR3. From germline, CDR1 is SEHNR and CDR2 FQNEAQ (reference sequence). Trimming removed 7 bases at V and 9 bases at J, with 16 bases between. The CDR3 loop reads CASNLGRGGEQFF. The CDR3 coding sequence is TGTGCCAGCAACCTCGGTCGAGGAGGTGAGCAGTTCTTC.

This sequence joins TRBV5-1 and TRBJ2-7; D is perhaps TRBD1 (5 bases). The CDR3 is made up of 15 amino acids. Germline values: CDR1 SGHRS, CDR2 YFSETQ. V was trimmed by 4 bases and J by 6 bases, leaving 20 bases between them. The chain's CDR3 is CASSLMGASQGEQYV. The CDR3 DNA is TGCGCCAGCAGCCTGATGGGCGCTTCCCAGGGCGAGCAGTACGTC.

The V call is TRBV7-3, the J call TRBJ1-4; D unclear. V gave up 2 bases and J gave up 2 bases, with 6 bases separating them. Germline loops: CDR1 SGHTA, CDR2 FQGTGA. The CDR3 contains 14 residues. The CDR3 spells CASSLPRTNEKLFF. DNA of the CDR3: TGTGCCAGCAGCTTACCCAGGACTAATGAAAAACTGTTTTTT.

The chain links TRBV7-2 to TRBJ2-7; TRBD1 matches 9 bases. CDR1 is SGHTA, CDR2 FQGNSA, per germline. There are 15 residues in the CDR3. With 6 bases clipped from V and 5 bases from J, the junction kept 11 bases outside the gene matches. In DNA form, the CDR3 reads TGTGCCAGCAGGTTAACCCGGGACAGGGACCACGAGCAGTACTTC. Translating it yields CASRLTRDRDHEQYF.